Sequencing of this T cell receptor beta chain was carried out in a study of CXCR3-negative and CXCR3-positive naive CD8 T cells. Study-level information: Per library, roughly 1.6 +/- 0.3 million reads; some 140 million TRB reads overall.

The study's findings and limits: Fresh PBMCs were used in most assays, and CXCR3 expression partially decreased after cryopreservation. TRBV-TRBJ usage matched between naive CXCR3-negative and CXCR3-positive cells but not between memory cells. CXCR3-positive naive cells carried more hydrophobic TRB CDR3s than CXCR3-negative ones.

Researchers prepared the TRB cDNA libraries using 5' RACE with UMI labels. TCRdb reprocessed the 5' RACE reads and stores each CDR3 protein as one record, lacking DNA. The sample totals around 95,000 distinct CDR3 sequences; its top ten clones hold 1.1%. Remarks on this clonotype: The antigen is undetermined.

Per the germline V gene, CDR1 is SEHNR and CDR2 is FQNEAQ (reference sequence). CDR3 size: 14 residues. Naive CD8+ T cells displayed a CD45RO-CCR7+CD27+CD95- phenotype. The chain has TRBV7-9 and TRBJ1-1. The sequencing input was naive CXCR3+ CD8+ T cells from blood. As to subset: CD45RO-CCR7+CD27+CD95- naive CD8+ T cells expressing CXCR3 (TNR3+). The sequence was obtained from a human donor in good health. Some clones in this sample may be carry-over from other donors' samples. CDR3 amino acids: CASSLDGMNTEAFF.